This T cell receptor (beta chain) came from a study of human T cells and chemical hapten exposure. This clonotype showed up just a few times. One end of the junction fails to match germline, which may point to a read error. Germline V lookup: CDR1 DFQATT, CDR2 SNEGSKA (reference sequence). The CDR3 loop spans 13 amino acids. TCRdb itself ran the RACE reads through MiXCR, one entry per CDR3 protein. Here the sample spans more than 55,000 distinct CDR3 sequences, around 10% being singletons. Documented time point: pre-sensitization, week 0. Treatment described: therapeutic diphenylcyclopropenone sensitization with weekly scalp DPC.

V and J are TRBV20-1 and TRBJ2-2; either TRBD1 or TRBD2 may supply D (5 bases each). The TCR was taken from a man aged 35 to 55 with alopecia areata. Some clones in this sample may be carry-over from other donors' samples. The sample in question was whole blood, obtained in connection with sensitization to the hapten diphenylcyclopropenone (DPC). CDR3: CSASPGPTRELFF. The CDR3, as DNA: TGCAGTGCTTCCCCGGGACCCACCCGGGAGCTGTTTTTT.